These 2 T cell receptor beta chains share one sample of origin, sequenced in a study of CD8 T cells in Susac syndrome. Reverse transcription of about 0.45 to 1 ug RNA was performed with random hexamers. TCRdb redid the calling of the immunoSEQ multiplex PCR reads with MiXCR, one entry per CDR3 protein. Found here are tens of thousands of distinct CDR3 sequences, around 96% of them singletons; the top ten hold approximately 0.57%. The sequenced sample was CD8+ T cells from PBMCs. The receptors stem from a human donor with Susac syndrome.

The J gene is TRBJ2-5, the V gene TRBV20-1, with D possibly TRBD2 on 6 matching bases. V dropped 6 bases and J dropped 5 bases, with 19 bases sitting between them. In germline, CDR1 is DFQATT, CDR2 SNEGSKA (reference sequence). This CDR3 is built from 14 residues. The CDR3 sequence: CSASSLASVETQYF. In DNA form, the CDR3 reads TGCAGTGCCTCAAGCTTGGCTAGCGTGGAGACCCAGTACTTC.

This chain joins TRBV12-3 or TRBV12-4 and TRBJ2-1; no reliable D call. The CDR3 spans 11 residues. V was shortened by 3 bases and J by 6 bases, with 3 bases between the two germline ends. In nucleotides, the CDR3 is TGTGCCAGCAGTTTTGGCAATGAGCAGTTCTTC. Protein product: CASSFGNEQFF.